This record looks at one TCR beta chain sequence and its context. The antigen is undetermined. The data stem from a study of T cell responses to AZD1222 COVID-19 vaccine. General study findings and limits: A rise in Spike-specific TCR breadth and depth followed two AZD1222 doses.

TCRdb's copy holds only in-frame clones and misses some; the assay was immunoSEQ multiplex PCR. The sample lists about 60,000 clones; less than 90% were seen once. V was shortened by 3 bases and J by 0 bases, with 6 bases between the two germline ends. CDR3 size: 15 residues. Per germline, CDR1 LNHDA and CDR2 SQIVND (reference sequence). This TCR came from an adult in good health. The chain employs TRBV19 and TRBJ2-6; D not certain. The sample was peripheral blood, taken on day 0 of AZD1222 vaccination. The CDR3 is CASSISGSGANVLTF. CDR3 DNA: TGTGCCAGTAGTATCTCCGGCTCTGGGGCCAACGTCCTGACTTTC.